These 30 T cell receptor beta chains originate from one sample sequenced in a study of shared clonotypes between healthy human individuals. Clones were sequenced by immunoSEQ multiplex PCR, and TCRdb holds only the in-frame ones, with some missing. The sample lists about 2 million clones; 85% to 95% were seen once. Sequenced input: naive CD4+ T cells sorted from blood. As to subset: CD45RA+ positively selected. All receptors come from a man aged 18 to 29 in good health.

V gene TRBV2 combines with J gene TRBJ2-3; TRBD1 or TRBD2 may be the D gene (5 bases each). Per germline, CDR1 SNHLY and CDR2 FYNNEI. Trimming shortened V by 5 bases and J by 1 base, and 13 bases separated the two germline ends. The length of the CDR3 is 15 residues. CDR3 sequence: CASSRDGGRTDTQYF. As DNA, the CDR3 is TGTGCCAGCAGTAGGGACGGCGGACGCACAGATACGCAGTATTTT.

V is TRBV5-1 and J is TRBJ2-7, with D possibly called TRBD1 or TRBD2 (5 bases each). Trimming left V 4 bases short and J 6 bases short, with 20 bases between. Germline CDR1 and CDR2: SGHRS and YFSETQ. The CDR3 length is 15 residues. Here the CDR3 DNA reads TGCGCCAGCAGCGCCCGGGGCAGGTACCCTGTCGAGCAGTACTTC. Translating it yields CASSARGRYPVEQYF.

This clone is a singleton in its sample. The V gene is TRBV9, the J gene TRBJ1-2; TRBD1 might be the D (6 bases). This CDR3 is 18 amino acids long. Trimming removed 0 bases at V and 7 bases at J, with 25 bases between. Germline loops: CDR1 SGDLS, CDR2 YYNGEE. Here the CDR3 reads CASSVGQEGGYYRVGYTF. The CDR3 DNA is TGTGCCAGCAGCGTAGGTCAGGAAGGGGGGTATTACAGGGTTGGCTACACCTTC.

CDR3 sequence reads: CAWRLAGGRETQYF. The DNA of the CDR3 is TGTGCCTGGAGGCTAGCGGGGGGGCGGGAGACCCAGTACTTC. This chain joins TRBV30 and TRBJ2-5; 12 nucleotides line up with TRBD2. The germline gives CDR1 GTSNPN, CDR2 SVGIG (reference sequence). The CDR3 is 14 residues long. J gave up 5 bases and V 3 bases, and 4 bases lay outside the gene matches.

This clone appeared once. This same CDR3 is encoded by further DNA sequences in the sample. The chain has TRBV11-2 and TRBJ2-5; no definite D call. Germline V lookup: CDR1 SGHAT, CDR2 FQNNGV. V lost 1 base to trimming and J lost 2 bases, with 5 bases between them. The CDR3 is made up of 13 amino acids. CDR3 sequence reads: CASSLGRQETQYF. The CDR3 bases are TGTGCCAGCAGCTTAGGGAGACAAGAGACCCAGTACTTC.

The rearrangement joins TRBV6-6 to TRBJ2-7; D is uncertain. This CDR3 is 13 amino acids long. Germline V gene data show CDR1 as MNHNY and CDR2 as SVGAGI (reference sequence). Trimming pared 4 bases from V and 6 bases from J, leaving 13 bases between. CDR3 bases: TGTGCCAGCAGTTGGATCGTTCCCCCCGAGCAGTACTTC. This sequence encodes CASSWIVPPEQYF.

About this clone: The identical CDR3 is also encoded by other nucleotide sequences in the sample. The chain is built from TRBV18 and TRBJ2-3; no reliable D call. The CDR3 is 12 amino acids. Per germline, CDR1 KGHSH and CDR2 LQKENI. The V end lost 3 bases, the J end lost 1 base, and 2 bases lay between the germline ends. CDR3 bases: TGTGCCAGCTCACCTGGCACAGATACGCAGTATTTT. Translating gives CASSPGTDTQYF.

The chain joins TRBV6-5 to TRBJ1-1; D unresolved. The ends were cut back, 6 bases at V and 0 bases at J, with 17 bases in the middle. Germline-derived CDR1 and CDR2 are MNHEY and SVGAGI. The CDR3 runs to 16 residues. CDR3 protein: CASSYRTSYMNTEAFF. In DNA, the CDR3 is TGTGCCAGCAGCTACCGGACCAGCTACATGAACACTGAAGCTTTCTTT.

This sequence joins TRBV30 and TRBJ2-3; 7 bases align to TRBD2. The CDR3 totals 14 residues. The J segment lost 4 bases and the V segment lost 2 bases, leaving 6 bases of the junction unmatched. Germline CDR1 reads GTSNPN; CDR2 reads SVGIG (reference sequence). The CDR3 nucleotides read TGTGCCTGGAGTTTCGGGGGAGGGCCAGATACGCAGTATTTT. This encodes CAWSFGGGPDTQYF.

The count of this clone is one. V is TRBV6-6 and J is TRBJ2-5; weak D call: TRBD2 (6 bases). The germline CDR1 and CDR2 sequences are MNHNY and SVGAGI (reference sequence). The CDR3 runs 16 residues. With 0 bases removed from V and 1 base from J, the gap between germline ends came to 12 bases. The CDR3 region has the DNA TGTGCCAGCAGTTACTCGTTAGCGGCTTCCCAAGAGACCCAGTACTTC. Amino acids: CASSYSLAASQETQYF.

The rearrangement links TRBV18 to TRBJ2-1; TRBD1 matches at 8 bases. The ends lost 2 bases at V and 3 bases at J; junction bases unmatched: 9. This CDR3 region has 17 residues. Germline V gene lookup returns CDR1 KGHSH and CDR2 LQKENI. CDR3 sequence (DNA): TGTGCCAGCTCACCAGCCCGCCGGGACAGGCTCTACAATGAGCAGTTCTTC. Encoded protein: CASSPARRDRLYNEQFF.

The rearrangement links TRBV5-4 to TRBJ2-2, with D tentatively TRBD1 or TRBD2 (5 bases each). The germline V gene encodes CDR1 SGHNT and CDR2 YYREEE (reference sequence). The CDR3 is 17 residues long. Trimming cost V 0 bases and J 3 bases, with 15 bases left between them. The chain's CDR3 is CASSLDTWGSDTGELFF. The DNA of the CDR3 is TGTGCCAGCAGCTTGGACACCTGGGGGAGTGACACCGGGGAGCTGTTTTTT.

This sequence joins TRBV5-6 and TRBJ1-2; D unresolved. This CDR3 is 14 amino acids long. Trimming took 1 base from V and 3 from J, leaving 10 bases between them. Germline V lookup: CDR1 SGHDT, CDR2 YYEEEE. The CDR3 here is CASSLFREYYGYTF. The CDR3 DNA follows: TGTGCCAGCAGCTTGTTTCGGGAATACTATGGCTACACCTTC. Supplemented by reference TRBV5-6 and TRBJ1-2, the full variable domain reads DAGVTQSPTHLIKTRGQQVTLRCSPKSGHDTVSWYQQALGQGPQFIFQYYEEEERQRGNFPDRFSGHQFPNYSSELNVNALLLGDSALYLCASSLFREYYGYTFGSGTRLTVV.

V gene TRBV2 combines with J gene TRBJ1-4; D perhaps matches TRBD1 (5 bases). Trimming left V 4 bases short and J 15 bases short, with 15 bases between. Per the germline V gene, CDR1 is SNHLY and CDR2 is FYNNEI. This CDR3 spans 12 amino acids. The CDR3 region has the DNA TGTGCCAGCAGTGTGCGGCAGGGCGACTTGTTTTTT. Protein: CASSVRQGDLFF.

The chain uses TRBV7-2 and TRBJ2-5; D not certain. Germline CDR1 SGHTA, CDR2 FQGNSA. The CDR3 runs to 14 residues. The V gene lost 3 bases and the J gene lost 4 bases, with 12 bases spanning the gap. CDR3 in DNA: TGTGCCAGCAGCTTCGAATTCCGGCGAGAGACCCAGTACTTC. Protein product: CASSFEFRRETQYF.

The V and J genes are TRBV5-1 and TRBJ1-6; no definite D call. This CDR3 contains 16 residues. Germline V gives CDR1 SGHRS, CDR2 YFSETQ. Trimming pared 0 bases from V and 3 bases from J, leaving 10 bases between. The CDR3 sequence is CASSLEGPYYNSPLHF. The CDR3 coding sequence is TGCGCCAGCAGCTTGGAAGGACCCTACTATAATTCACCCCTCCACTTT.

CDR3 sequence reads: CASSPPDRDETQYF. In DNA, the CDR3 is TGTGCCAGCAGTCCACCGGACAGGGACGAGACCCAGTACTTC. The genes are TRBV28 and TRBJ2-5; 8 nucleotides agree with TRBD1. The CDR3 extends over 14 amino acids. With 5 bases clipped from V and 5 bases from J, the junction kept 7 bases outside the gene matches. The germline V gene encodes CDR1 MDHEN and CDR2 SYDVKM.

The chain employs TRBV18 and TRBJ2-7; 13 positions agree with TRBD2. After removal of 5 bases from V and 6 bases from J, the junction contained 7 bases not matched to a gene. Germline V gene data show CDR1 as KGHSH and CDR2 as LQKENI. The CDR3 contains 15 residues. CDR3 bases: TGTGCCAGCTCAAGTCGGACTAGCGGGAGTTCCGAGCAGTACTTC. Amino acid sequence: CASSSRTSGSSEQYF.

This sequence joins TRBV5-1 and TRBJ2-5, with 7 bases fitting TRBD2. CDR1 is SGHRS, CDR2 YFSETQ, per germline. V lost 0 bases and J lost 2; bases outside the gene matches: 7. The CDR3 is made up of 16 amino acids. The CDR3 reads CASSLEGTSVQETQYF. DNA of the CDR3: TGCGCCAGCAGCTTGGAGGGTACTAGCGTACAAGAGACCCAGTACTTC.

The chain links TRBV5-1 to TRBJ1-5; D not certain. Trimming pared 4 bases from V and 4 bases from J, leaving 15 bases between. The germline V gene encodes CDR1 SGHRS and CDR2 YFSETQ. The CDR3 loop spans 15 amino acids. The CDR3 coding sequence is TGCGCCAGCAGCCTACAGCCAGGAAATAATCAGCCCCAGCATTTT. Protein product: CASSLQPGNNQPQHF. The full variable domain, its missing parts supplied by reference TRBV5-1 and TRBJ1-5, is KAGVTQTPRYLIKTRGQQVTLSCSPISGHRSVSWYQQTPGQGLQFLFEYFSETQRNKGNFPGRFSGRQFSNSRSEMNVSTLELGDSALYLCASSLQPGNNQPQHFGDGTRLSIL.

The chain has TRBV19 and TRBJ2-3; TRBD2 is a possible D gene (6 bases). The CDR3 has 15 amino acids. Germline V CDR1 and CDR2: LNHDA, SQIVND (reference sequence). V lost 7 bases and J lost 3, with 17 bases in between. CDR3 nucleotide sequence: TGTGCCAGTACCCTAGGGGCGGGAAGGACAGATACGCAGTATTTT. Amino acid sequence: CASTLGAGRTDTQYF.

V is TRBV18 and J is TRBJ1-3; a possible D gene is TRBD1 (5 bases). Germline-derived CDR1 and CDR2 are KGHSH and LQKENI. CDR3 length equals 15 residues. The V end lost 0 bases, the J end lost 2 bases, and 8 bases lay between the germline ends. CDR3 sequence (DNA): TGTGCCAGCTCACCACCGCGAGGGGCTGGAAACACCATATATTTT. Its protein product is CASSPPRGAGNTIYF.

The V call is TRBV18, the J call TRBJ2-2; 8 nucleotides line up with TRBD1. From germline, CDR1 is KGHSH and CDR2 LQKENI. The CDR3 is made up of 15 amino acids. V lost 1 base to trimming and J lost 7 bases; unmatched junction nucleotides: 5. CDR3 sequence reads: CASSPRDRQNGELFF. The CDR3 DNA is TGTGCCAGCTCACCACGGGACAGGCAGAACGGGGAGCTGTTTTTT. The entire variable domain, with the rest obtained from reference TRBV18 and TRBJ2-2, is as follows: NAGVMQNPRHLVRRRGQEARLRCSPMKGHSHVYWYRQLPEEGLKFMVYLQKENIIDESGMPKERFSAEFPKEGPSILRIQQVVRGDSAAYFCASSPRDRQNGELFFGEGSRLTVL.

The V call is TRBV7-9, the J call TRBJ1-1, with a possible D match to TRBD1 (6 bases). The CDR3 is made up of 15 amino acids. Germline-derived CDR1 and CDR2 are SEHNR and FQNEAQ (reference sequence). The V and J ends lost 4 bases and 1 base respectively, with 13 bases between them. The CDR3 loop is CASSSRDTQNTEAFF. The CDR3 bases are TGTGCCAGCAGCTCAAGGGACACCCAGAACACTGAAGCTTTCTTT.

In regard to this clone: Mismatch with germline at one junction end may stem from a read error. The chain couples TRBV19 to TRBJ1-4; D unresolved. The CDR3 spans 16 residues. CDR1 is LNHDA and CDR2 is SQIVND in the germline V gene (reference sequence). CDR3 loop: CASRSRPGSFNEKLFF. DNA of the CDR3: TGTGCCAGTCGAAGCCGTCCCGGTAGTTTTAATGAAAAACTGTTCTTT.

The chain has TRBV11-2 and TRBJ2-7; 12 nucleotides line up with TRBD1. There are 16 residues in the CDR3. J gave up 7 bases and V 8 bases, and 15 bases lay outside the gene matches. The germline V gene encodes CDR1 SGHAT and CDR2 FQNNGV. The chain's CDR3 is CASEPGQGAFIREQYF. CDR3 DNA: TGTGCCAGCGAACCGGGACAGGGGGCCTTTATTCGAGAGCAGTACTTC.

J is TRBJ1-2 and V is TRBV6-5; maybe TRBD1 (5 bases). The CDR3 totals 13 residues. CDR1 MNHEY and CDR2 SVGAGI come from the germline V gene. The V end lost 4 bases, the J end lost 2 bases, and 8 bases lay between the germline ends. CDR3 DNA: TGTGCCAGCAGTTGGGAGGGGAACTATGGCTACACCTTC. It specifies CASSWEGNYGYTF.

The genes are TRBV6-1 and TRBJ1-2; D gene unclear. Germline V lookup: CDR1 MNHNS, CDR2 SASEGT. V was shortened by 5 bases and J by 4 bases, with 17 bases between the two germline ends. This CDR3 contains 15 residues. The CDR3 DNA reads TGTGCCAGCAGTCTCCGGGCCACTGGTAGCTATGGCTACACCTTC. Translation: CASSLRATGSYGYTF.

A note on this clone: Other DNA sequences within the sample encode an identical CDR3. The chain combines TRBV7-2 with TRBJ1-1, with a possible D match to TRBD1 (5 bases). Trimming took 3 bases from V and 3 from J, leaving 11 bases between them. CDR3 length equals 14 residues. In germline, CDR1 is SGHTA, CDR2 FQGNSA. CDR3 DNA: TGTGCCAGCAGCTTGGGGCAGGGTTACACTGAAGCTTTCTTT. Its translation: CASSLGQGYTEAFF.

For the CDR3, the DNA is TGTGCCAGCAGCTTGAGTTCCCGCAGAATCACAGATACGCAGTATTTT. Translated, it gives CASSLSSRRITDTQYF. The V gene is TRBV5-6, the J gene TRBJ2-3, with unresolved D. CDR3 length: 16 amino acids. Germline CDR1 reads SGHDT; CDR2 reads YYEEEE. V was trimmed by 1 base and J by 2 bases, leaving 14 bases between them. The variable domain in full, with the rest retrieved from reference TRBV5-6 and TRBJ2-3, is DAGVTQSPTHLIKTRGQQVTLRCSPKSGHDTVSWYQQALGQGPQFIFQYYEEEERQRGNFPDRFSGHQFPNYSSELNVNALLLGDSALYLCASSLSSRRITDTQYFGPGTRLTVL.